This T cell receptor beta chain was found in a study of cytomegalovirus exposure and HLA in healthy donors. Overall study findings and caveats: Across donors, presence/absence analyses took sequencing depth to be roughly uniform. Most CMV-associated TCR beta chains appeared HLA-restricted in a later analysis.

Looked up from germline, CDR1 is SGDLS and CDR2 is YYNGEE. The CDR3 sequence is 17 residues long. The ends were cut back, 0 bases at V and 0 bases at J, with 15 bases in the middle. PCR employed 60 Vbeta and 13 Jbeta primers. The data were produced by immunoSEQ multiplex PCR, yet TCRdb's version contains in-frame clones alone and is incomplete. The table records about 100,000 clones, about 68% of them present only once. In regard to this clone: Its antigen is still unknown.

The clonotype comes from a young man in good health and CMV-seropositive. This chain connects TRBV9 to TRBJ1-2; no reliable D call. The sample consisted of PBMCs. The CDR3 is CASSVAPGSLSNYGYTF. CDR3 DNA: TGTGCCAGCAGCGTAGCCCCTGGGAGTCTATCTAACTATGGCTACACCTTC.